This T cell receptor (beta chain) originates from a study of graft-versus-host responses after intestinal transplantation. Study-level results: Recipient marrow held GvH clones, some first seen in ileum or blood.

Profiled with immunoSEQ multiplex PCR; TCRdb holds only in-frame clones, not every one. The data show more than 80,000 clones, about 88% seen once. Worth noting for this clone: Its antigen is not identified.

V trimming: 4 bases; J trimming: 0 bases; junction bases outside the gene matches: 9. CDR1 is SGHNT, CDR2 YYREEE, per germline (reference sequence). The CDR3 extends over 18 amino acids. The TCR comes from a human donor who was the organ donor for an intestinal transplant. Sample: unstimulated CD4+ T cells sorted from spleen or lymph node cells, taken before transplant. The gene calls are TRBV5-4 and TRBJ2-3; 12 bases fit TRBD2. CDR3 sequence (DNA): TGTGCCAGCAGCGGGGGGGGGCTAGCGGGAGGGAGCACAGATACGCAGTATTTT. Its translation is CASSGGGLAGGSTDTQYF.